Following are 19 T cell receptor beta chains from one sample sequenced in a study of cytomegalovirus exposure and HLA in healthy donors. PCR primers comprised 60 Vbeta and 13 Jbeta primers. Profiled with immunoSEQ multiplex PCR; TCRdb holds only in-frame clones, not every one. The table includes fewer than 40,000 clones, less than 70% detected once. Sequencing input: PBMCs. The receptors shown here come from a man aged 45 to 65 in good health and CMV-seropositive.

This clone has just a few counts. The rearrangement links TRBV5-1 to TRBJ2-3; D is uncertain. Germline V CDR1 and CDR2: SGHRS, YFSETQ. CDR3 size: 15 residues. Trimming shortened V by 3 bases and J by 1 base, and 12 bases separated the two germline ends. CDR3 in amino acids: CASSSRSSGTDTQYF. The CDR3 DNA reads TGCGCCAGCAGCTCCCGGTCGTCTGGCACAGATACGCAGTATTTT.

CDR3 region: CASSSTGFRDTQYF. The CDR3 coding sequence is TGTGCCAGCAGCTCGACAGGGTTTAGAGATACGCAGTATTTT. V and J are TRBV5-6 and TRBJ2-3, with TRBD1 matching 7 bases. V shed 3 bases, J shed 5 bases, and the junction held 6 bases outside the gene matches. The V gene's germline CDR1 is SGHDT and CDR2 YYEEEE. This CDR3 is built from 14 residues.

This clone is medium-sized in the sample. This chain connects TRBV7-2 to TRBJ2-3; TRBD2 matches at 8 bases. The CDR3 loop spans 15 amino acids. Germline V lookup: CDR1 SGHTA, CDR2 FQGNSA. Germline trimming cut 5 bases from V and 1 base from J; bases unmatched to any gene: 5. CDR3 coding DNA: TGTGCCAGCAGCCCCGATAGCGGGGGCACAGATACGCAGTATTTT. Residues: CASSPDSGGTDTQYF. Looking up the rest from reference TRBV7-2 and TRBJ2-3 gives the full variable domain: GAGVSQSPSNKVTEKGKDVELRCDPISGHTALYWYRQSLGQGLEFLIYFQGNSAPDKSGLPSDRFSAERTGGSVSTLTIQRTQQEDSAVYLCASSPDSGGTDTQYFGPGTRLTVL.

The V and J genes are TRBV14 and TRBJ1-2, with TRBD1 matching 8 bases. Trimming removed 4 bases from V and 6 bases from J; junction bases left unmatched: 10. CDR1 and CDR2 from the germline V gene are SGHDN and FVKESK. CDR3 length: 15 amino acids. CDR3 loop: CASSRSGGAKNGYTF. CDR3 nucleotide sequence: TGTGCCAGCAGCCGATCAGGGGGCGCAAAGAATGGCTACACCTTC.

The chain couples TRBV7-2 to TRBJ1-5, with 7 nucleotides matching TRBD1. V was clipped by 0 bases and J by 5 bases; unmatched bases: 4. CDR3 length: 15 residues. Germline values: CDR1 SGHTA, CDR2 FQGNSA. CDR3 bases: TGTGCCAGCAGCTTAGCGACAGGGCCTTATCAGCCCCAGCATTTT. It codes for CASSLATGPYQPQHF. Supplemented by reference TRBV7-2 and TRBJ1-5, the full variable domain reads GAGVSQSPSNKVTEKGKDVELRCDPISGHTALYWYRQSLGQGLEFLIYFQGNSAPDKSGLPSDRFSAERTGGSVSTLTIQRTQQEDSAVYLCASSLATGPYQPQHFGDGTRLSIL.

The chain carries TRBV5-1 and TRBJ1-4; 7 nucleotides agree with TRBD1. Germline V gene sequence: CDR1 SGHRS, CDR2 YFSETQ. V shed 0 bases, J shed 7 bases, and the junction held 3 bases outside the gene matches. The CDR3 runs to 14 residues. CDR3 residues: CASSLGQGGEKLFF. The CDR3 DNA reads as TGCGCCAGCAGCTTGGGGCAGGGGGGTGAAAAACTGTTTTTT.

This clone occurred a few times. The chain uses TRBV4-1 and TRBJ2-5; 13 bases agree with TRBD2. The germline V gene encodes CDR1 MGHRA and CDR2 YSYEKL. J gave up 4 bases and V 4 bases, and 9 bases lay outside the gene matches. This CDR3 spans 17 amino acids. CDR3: CASSLRGLAGVGETQYF. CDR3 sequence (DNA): TGCGCCAGCAGCCTTCGAGGACTAGCGGGAGTGGGAGAGACCCAGTACTTC.

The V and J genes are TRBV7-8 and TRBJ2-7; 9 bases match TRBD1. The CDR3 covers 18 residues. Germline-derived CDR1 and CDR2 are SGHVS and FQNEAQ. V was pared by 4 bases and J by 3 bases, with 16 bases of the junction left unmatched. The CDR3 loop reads CASSSNPGQGGYRYEQYF. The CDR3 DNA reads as TGTGCCAGCAGCTCCAATCCGGGACAGGGCGGCTACCGCTACGAGCAGTACTTC.

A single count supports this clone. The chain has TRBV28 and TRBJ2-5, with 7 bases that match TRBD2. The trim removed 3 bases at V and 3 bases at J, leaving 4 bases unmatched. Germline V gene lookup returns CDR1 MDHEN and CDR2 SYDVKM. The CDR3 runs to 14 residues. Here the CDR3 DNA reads TGTGCCAGCAGTTTGGCTCTAGCGGAAGAGACCCAGTACTTC. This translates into CASSLALAEETQYF. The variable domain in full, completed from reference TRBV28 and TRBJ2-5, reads DVKVTQSSRYLVKRTGEKVFLECVQDMDHENMFWYRQDPGLGLRLIYFSYDVKMKEKGDIPEGYSVSREKKERFSLILESASTNQTSMYLCASSLALAEETQYFGPGTRLLVL.

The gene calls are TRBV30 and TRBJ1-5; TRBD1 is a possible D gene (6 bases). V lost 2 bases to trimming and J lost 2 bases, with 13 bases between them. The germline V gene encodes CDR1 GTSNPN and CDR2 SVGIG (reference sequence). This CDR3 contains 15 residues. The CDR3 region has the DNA TGTGCCTGGAGTCAGGGGAAGACCGGCAATCAGCCCCAGCATTTT. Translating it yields CAWSQGKTGNQPQHF.

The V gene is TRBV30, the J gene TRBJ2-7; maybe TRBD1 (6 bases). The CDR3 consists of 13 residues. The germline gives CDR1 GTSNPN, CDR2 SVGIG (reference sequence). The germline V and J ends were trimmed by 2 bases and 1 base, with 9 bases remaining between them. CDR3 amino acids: CAWSTTGSYEQYF. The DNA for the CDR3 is TGTGCCTGGAGTACTACAGGGTCCTACGAGCAGTACTTC.

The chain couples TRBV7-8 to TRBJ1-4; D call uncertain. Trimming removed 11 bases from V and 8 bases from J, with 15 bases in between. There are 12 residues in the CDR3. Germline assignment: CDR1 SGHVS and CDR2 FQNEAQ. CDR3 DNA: TGTGCCTCGGGAGATTCTCAGGAAAAACTGTTTTTT. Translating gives CASGDSQEKLFF.

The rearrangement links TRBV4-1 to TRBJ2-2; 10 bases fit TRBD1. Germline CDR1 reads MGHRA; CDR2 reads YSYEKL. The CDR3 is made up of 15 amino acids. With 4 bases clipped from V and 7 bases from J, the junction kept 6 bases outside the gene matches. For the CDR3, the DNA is TGCGCCAGCAGCCGACAGACAGGGGGCCTCGGGGAGCTGTTTTTT. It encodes CASSRQTGGLGELFF.

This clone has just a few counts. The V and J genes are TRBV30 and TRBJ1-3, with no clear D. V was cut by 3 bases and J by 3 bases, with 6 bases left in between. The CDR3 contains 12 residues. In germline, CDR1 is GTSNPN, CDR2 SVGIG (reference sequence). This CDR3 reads CAWSPLGNTIYF. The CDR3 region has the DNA TGTGCCTGGAGCCCTCTTGGAAACACCATATATTTT.

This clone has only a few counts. The CDR3 region has the DNA TGTGCCAGCAGCTTTGACAGGGGCATATCCCAGCATTTT. This sequence encodes CASSFDRGISQHF. This sequence joins TRBV5-4 and TRBJ1-5; 8 bases align to TRBD1. With V trimmed by 2 bases and J by 11 bases, 6 bases remained unmatched. Germline-derived CDR1 and CDR2 are SGHNT and YYREEE (reference sequence). The length of the CDR3 is 13 residues.

The CDR3 region has the DNA TGTGCCAGCGCTTGGACTTACACCGGGGAGCTGTTTTTT. This sequence encodes CASAWTYTGELFF. The chain is built from TRBV7-2 and TRBJ2-2; D perhaps matches TRBD2 (5 bases). This CDR3 has 13 amino acids. CDR1 and CDR2 (germline): SGHTA, FQGNSA. The V and J ends lost 8 bases and 3 bases respectively, with 10 bases between them.

The DNA for the CDR3 is TGTGCCAGCAGCTGGGGGAGCGGGGGTGGGACCCAGTACTTC. Protein sequence: CASSWGSGGGTQYF. J is TRBJ2-5 and V is TRBV7-8, with 8 bases fitting TRBD2. The CDR3 covers 14 residues. Germline CDR1 SGHVS, CDR2 FQNEAQ. J was trimmed by 7 bases and V by 4 bases; bases with no gene match: 8.

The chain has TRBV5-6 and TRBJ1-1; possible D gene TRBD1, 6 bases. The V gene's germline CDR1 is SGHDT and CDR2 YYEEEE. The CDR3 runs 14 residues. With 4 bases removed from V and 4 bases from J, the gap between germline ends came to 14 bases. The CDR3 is CASSLTGIGTEAFF. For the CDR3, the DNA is TGTGCCAGCAGCCTGACAGGAATTGGCACTGAAGCTTTCTTT.

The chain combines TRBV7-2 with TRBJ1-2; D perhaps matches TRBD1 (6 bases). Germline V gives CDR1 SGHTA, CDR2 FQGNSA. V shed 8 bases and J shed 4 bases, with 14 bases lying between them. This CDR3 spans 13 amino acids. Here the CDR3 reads CASGQGSGYGYTF. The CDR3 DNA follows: TGTGCCAGCGGTCAGGGGAGCGGCTATGGCTACACCTTC.